The source of this T cell receptor (beta chain) is a study of intratumoral heterogeneity in liver cancer. Comments on this clone: The target antigen is unknown.

TCRdb's copy holds only in-frame clones and misses some; the assay was immunoSEQ multiplex PCR. The sample has about 6,200 clones, approximately 70% seen once. Multiple geographically separated regions of the hepatocellular carcinoma nodule were sampled separately. All patients had early-stage hepatocellular carcinoma and were untreated before surgical resection. From germline, CDR1 is MDHEN and CDR2 SYDVKM. The V end was cut by 2 bases, the J end by 5 bases, with 15 bases between. CDR3 size: 16 residues. Whole-study findings and limits: The authors noted under-sampled tumor-infiltrating lymphocyte representation as a limitation. No significant regional difference in overall T cell clonality was found. TCR sequencing reportedly confirmed RNA-seq estimates of regional differences in tumor-infiltrating lymphocyte burden.

The chain combines TRBV28 with TRBJ2-2; maybe TRBD1 (7 bases). Specimen: tumor tissue, collected before any cancer treatment. This TCR was sampled from a woman between 70 and 85 years old with hepatocellular carcinoma. CDR3 coding DNA: TGTGCCAGCAGTTTAGTCAGGGGGGCAGGGACCGGGGAGCTGTTTTTT. It codes for CASSLVRGAGTGELFF.